This note documents a single T cell receptor beta chain sequence. Its antigen is unidentified. This record comes from a study of cytomegalovirus exposure and HLA in healthy donors. Study-wide results and limits: Later analysis showed TCR association rates varying by HLA locus, highest for DRB1 and lowest for HLA-C. Presence/absence analyses assumed roughly uniform sequencing depth across donors, which may not hold. Usually a TCR sequence was rare, but some public TCRs were found in many donors. A later analysis showed that HLA-associated TCR beta chains had undergone more clonal expansion than equally common others.

PCR amplification relied on 60 Vbeta primers (plus 13 Jbeta primers). Profiling relied on immunoSEQ multiplex PCR, and the TCRdb table lists in-frame clones only, not all of them. Among roughly 140,000 clones listed, 79% were seen once. The CDR3 spans 15 residues. V lost 5 bases, J lost 2 bases, and 4 bases stayed unmatched. Germline assignment: CDR1 SGHNT and CDR2 YENEEA. This TCR came from a man aged 50 to 59 in good health and CMV-seropositive. This chain joins TRBV11-3 and TRBJ2-5, with TRBD2 matching over 11 bases. The sample taken for sequencing was PBMCs. CDR3 bases: TGTGCCAGCAGCCTTAGCGGGAGGGTACAAGAGACCCAGTACTTC. Protein product: CASSLSGRVQETQYF.